This T cell receptor beta chain was identified in a study of blood T cells in healthy people across ages. Germline V gives CDR1 MDHEN, CDR2 SYDVKM. The CDR3 totals 14 residues. As concerns this clonotype: Its antigen remains unknown. A much larger clone lies one base from this, so it may be a read error.

It was with a sample-barcoded 5' primer and a J-beta primer mix that a second PCR of about 6 to 12 cycles was run. A template-switch adaptor with 12 random nucleotides tagged each cDNA molecule. A single record per CDR3 protein comes from TCRdb applying MiXCR to the 5' RACE reads. The sample carries 1.5 million to 2 million distinct CDR3 sequences, about 28% recorded once. Study-wide points: Estimated diversity across one million T cells was deemed an underestimate.

The sequence was obtained from a woman in her 30s in good health. The genes are TRBV28 and TRBJ1-2, with D unclear. What was sequenced was blood. The CDR3 DNA is TGTGTCAGCAGTTTTACTCCGGGCGTCTATGGCTACACCTTC. Its translation: CVSSFTPGVYGYTF.